A selection of T cell receptor beta chains follows, all from one sample in a study of shared T cell receptors in the human thymus. Generated by immunoSEQ multiplex PCR, the TCRdb table keeps only in-frame clones and is missing some. The table includes about 710,000 clones, approximately 89% detected once. The same data also went into a second study, on human thymus T cells.

Sequences were obtained from thymocytes. Receptors were obtained from a boy in the first two years of life with a congenital heart defect. Both conserved end residues are part of each CDR3. The order of the fields is J gene, V gene, CDR3 protein.

J gene: TRBJ2-1; V gene: TRBV4-1; CDR3 protein: CASSQVGGANSYNEQFF
J gene: TRBJ2-3; V gene: TRBV25-1; CDR3 protein: CASSEDWDRELGTDTQYF
J gene: TRBJ2-3; V gene: TRBV21-1; CDR3 protein: CASRAIGEALRTDTQYF
J gene: TRBJ2-3; V gene: TRBV5-6; CDR3 protein: CANSLGGRVTDTQYF
J gene: .; V gene: TRBV4-3; CDR3 protein: CASSHAFWPGGVGYNEQFF
J gene: TRBJ2-7; V gene: TRBV7-2; CDR3 protein: CASSFLRQGAYEQYF
J gene: TRBJ1-4; V gene: TRBV4-1; CDR3 protein: CASSPRDSATNEKLFF
J gene: TRBJ1-2; V gene: TRBV27; CDR3 protein: CASTNTTGEAYGYTF
J gene: TRBJ2-3; V gene: TRBV28; CDR3 protein: CASRDRDRGRLDTQYF
J gene: TRBJ2-3; V gene: TRBV5-4; CDR3 protein: CASSLDAGGIMNTQYF
J gene: TRBJ2-2; V gene: TRBV27; CDR3 protein: CASGQTGGITGELFF
J gene: TRBJ2-5; V gene: TRBV5-1; CDR3 protein: CASSWGARQGKQETQYF
J gene: TRBJ2-1; V gene: TRBV9; CDR3 protein: CASSATSGGYNEQFF
J gene: TRBJ1-4; V gene: TRBV2; CDR3 protein: CASSKNPGQGWEKLFF
J gene: TRBJ2-2; V gene: TRBV4-3; CDR3 protein: CASSQVLGSGRKVTGELFF
J gene: TRBJ1-1; V gene: TRBV29-1; CDR3 protein: CSVEGGTGEGEAFF
J gene: TRBJ2-7; V gene: TRBV5-6; CDR3 protein: CASSLVTGTGTYEQYF